This T cell receptor (beta chain) was profiled in a study of T-cell reconstitution after alpha-beta-depleted transplantation in children. This CDR3 comprises 17 residues. J gave up 4 bases and V 11 bases, and 20 bases lay outside the gene matches. Germline V CDR1 and CDR2: LGHDT, YNNKEL (reference sequence). This clonotype appeared once. What it recognizes is unknown. As it was prepared, the TCRbeta library received unique molecular identifiers. TCRdb redid the calling of the PCR reads with MiXCR, one entry per CDR3 protein. The table shows approximately 1,000 distinct CDR3 sequences, with less than 75% occurring only once. Findings and limits, study-wide: Several hundred expanded graft clones reportedly supplied alpha-beta T cells about two months after transplant. Some patients' high day-60 TCRbeta diversity was attributed to recipient cells surviving conditioning. T-cell counts and diversity were attributed mostly to newly produced T cells one year after transplant.

This TCR was sampled from a male patient under 10 years old who had a stem cell transplant for acute lymphoblastic leukemia, so the T cells may come from the graft donor. Sequencing was performed on PBMCs, mostly from graft donor cells, taken 60 days after TCRalphabeta/CD19-depleted stem cell transplant. This sequence joins TRBV3-1 and TRBJ2-1, with 7 bases that match TRBD1. CDR3 in amino acids: CASCKQVRTGIYNEQFF. CDR3 in DNA: TGTGCCTCCTGCAAGCAAGTGCGGACAGGAATTTACAATGAGCAGTTCTTC.